A single sample is the source of the 21 T cell receptor beta chains below, sequenced in a study of beta chain features in type 1 diabetes. Sequenced material consisted of expressed TCRB transcripts (all of the isolated RNA was reverse transcribed). The data were produced by immunoSEQ multiplex PCR, yet TCRdb's version contains in-frame clones alone and is incomplete. The table records over 700,000 clones, roughly 16% of them present only once. Sequencing was performed on naive CD4+ T cells from blood. The receptors shown here come from a young woman in good health.

This clone was detected only a few times. Other DNA sequences in this specimen translate into the identical CDR3. This CDR3 reads CASSRGTNEKLFF. CDR3 sequence (DNA): TGTGCCAGCAGCAGGGGGACTAATGAAAAACTGTTTTTT. The V and J genes are TRBV7-2 and TRBJ1-4, with D possibly being TRBD1 (6 bases). V lost 5 bases, J lost 2 bases, and 6 bases lay in between. Germline CDR1 reads SGHTA; CDR2 reads FQGNSA. The CDR3 runs 13 residues.

As for this clone: The sample contains more than one DNA sequence encoding this CDR3. The chain carries TRBV28 and TRBJ1-1; D unresolved. The V end was cut by 5 bases, the J end by 4 bases, with 14 bases between. Germline CDR1 is MDHEN and CDR2 is SYDVKM. The CDR3 extends over 14 amino acids. As DNA, the CDR3 is TGTGCCAGCAGTGTGGGCCTCCTGACCACTGAAGCTTTCTTT. This sequence encodes CASSVGLLTTEAFF.

This clone came up a few times. This sequence joins TRBV7-9 and TRBJ1-5; a possible D gene is TRBD1 (6 bases). The germline V gene encodes CDR1 SEHNR and CDR2 FQNEAQ (reference sequence). The CDR3 has 14 amino acids. V was clipped by 5 bases and J by 7 bases, with 15 bases between them. The CDR3 nucleotides read TGTGCCAGCAGCCTACCCGGGGGCGACCAGCCCCAGCATTTT. It is translated as CASSLPGGDQPQHF. Together with reference TRBV7-9 and TRBJ1-5, the CDR3 gives the full variable domain: DTGVSQNPRHKITKRGQNVTFRCDPISEHNRLYWYRQTLGQGPEFLTYFQNEAQLEKSRLLSDRFSAERPKGSFSTLEIQRTEQGDSAMYLCASSLPGGDQPQHFGDGTRLSIL.

The rearrangement links TRBV29-1 to TRBJ2-1; D uncertain. Trimming took off 6 bases at V and 4 bases at J, with 19 bases between the two ends. CDR3 length equals 15 residues. Germline lookup yields CDR1 SQVTM and CDR2 ANQGSEA. CDR3 sequence (DNA): TGCAGCGTGCAACTTGTTAACGGTGGATACAATGAGCAGTTCTTC. Its protein product is CSVQLVNGGYNEQFF.

The chain employs TRBV18 and TRBJ2-2, with a weak D call TRBD2 (6 bases). Germline CDR1 KGHSH, CDR2 LQKENI. This CDR3 has 17 amino acids. Trimming took 2 bases from V and 4 from J, leaving 17 bases between them. The CDR3 nucleotides read TGTGCCAGCTCACCATACTTGGAGGGAGGTAGCACCGGGGAGCTGTTTTTT. Protein sequence: CASSPYLEGGSTGELFF.

This clone has a handful of counts. The chain joins TRBV11-2 to TRBJ2-1, with D perhaps matching TRBD1 (6 bases). CDR1 and CDR2 (germline): SGHAT, FQNNGV. The germline V and J ends were trimmed by 3 bases and 9 bases, with 12 bases remaining between them. The CDR3 length is 13 residues. This CDR3 reads CASSFVQDSEQFF. Written as DNA, the CDR3 is TGTGCCAGCAGCTTCGTTCAGGACAGTGAGCAGTTCTTC.

This clone was counted between two and nine times. This chain joins TRBV2 and TRBJ1-1; D is ambiguous. The CDR3 totals 13 residues. Germline V CDR1 and CDR2: SNHLY, FYNNEI. V was cut by 7 bases and J by 0 bases, with 9 bases left in between. CDR3 DNA sequence: TGTGCCAGCAAAAACTCCATGAACACTGAAGCTTTCTTT. Its translation is CASKNSMNTEAFF.

The chain combines TRBV2 with TRBJ1-3, with TRBD1 identical over 7 bases. Germline CDR1 reads SNHLY; CDR2 reads FYNNEI. The CDR3 consists of 14 residues. Losses at the gene ends were 7 bases for V and 2 bases for J; bases not matched to a gene: 5. The CDR3 spells CASNPGQPGNTIYF. The CDR3 nucleotides read TGTGCCAGCAATCCGGGACAGCCTGGAAACACCATATATTTT.

Note on this clone: Other DNA sequences within the sample encode an identical CDR3. The chain couples TRBV18 to TRBJ2-7, with TRBD1 matching over 7 bases. J gave up 0 bases and V 3 bases, and 5 bases lay outside the gene matches. The length of the CDR3 is 15 residues. Per the germline V gene, CDR1 is KGHSH and CDR2 is LQKENI. CDR3 region: CASSPPGTVSYEQYF. CDR3 bases: TGTGCCAGCTCACCCCCCGGGACAGTCTCCTACGAGCAGTACTTC.

J is TRBJ2-7 and V is TRBV28, with TRBD2 matching over 7 bases. Germline V gene lookup returns CDR1 MDHEN and CDR2 SYDVKM. The ends lost 5 bases at V and 6 bases at J; junction bases unmatched: 4. CDR3 length: 12 residues. CDR3 nucleotide sequence: TGTGCCAGCAGTAGCGGGATGTTCGAGCAGTACTTC. Translated: CASSSGMFEQYF.

Only a few counts were recorded for this clone. This sample includes further DNA sequences coding for the same CDR3. The rearrangement uses TRBV28 and TRBJ2-7; D is unclear. Trimming stripped 2 bases from V and 1 base from J, with 6 bases between. CDR1 and CDR2 from the germline V gene are MDHEN and SYDVKM. This CDR3 contains 13 residues. CDR3 sequence: CASSLISSYEQYF. The CDR3 DNA reads TGTGCCAGCAGTTTAATCTCATCCTACGAGCAGTACTTC.

V and J are TRBV21-1 and TRBJ1-5. TRBV21-1 is termed a pseudogene. This CDR3 has 17 amino acids. In DNA form, the CDR3 reads TGTGCCAGCAGCAACAAGAGGCCTAGGGGGGCAGGTCAGCCCCAGCATTTT. Translating it yields CASSNKRPRGAGQPQHF.

The gene calls are TRBV28 and TRBJ2-7; D gene unclear. This CDR3 comprises 16 residues. V lost 5 bases to trimming and J lost 0 bases, with 17 bases between them. Germline assignment: CDR1 MDHEN and CDR2 SYDVKM. The CDR3 coding sequence is TGTGCCAGCAGTCCCTCACCGTGGTTGAGCTCCTACGAGCAGTACTTC. This translates into CASSPSPWLSSYEQYF.

This chain uses TRBV7-9 with TRBJ1-6; D not resolved. CDR3 length: 13 amino acids. Germline V gene sequence: CDR1 SEHNR, CDR2 FQNEAQ (reference sequence). V lost 2 bases and J lost 5, with 4 bases in between. CDR3 in amino acids: CASSLTDNSPLHF. The CDR3 coding sequence is TGTGCCAGCAGCTTAACAGATAATTCACCCCTCCACTTT.

The V and J genes are TRBV15 and TRBJ2-3; D might be TRBD2 (5 bases). The CDR3 totals 16 residues. Trimming stripped 0 bases from V and 6 bases from J, with 16 bases between. The germline V gene encodes CDR1 LNHNV and CDR2 YYDKDF (reference sequence). The CDR3 DNA reads as TGTGCCACCAGCAGAGACCGGACCGGGGTGGGGGATACGCAGTATTTT. This translates into CATSRDRTGVGDTQYF.

This clone has only a few counts. The chain has TRBV4-3 and TRBJ2-7, with 10 bases identical to TRBD1. Germline loops: CDR1 LGHNA, CDR2 YSLEER. Unmatched junction bases numbered 1, after V lost 3 bases and J lost 2 bases. CDR3 length equals 14 residues. The CDR3 DNA follows: TGCGCCAGCAGCCACGGGACAGGGGCCTACGAGCAGTACTTC. It encodes CASSHGTGAYEQYF.

This clone has just a few counts. J is TRBJ1-1 and V is TRBV7-9; perhaps TRBD1 as D (5 bases). Germline values: CDR1 SEHNR, CDR2 FQNEAQ (reference sequence). With 10 bases removed from V and 3 bases from J, the gap between germline ends came to 12 bases. The CDR3 length is 12 residues. This CDR3 is CATGVGDTEAFF. The CDR3 bases are TGTGCCACGGGGGTTGGGGACACTGAAGCTTTCTTT.

This clone occurred a few times. The chain couples TRBV9 to TRBJ2-5; D unresolved. The V gene's germline CDR1 is SGDLS and CDR2 YYNGEE. The CDR3 length is 14 residues. V was trimmed by 0 bases and J by 5 bases, leaving 11 bases between them. Here the CDR3 DNA reads TGTGCCAGCAGCGTAGGGCAAGAAGCGGAGACCCAGTACTTC. This encodes CASSVGQEAETQYF.

V gene TRBV11-2 combines with J gene TRBJ2-7; D remains ambiguous. Trimming stripped 5 bases from V and 1 base from J, with 12 bases between. The CDR3 runs 14 residues. Per germline, CDR1 SGHAT and CDR2 FQNNGV. The CDR3 reads CASSVSFRSYEQYF. The CDR3 DNA reads TGTGCCAGCAGCGTCAGTTTTAGGTCCTACGAGCAGTACTTC. Complete variable domain (other parts from reference TRBV11-2 and TRBJ2-7): EAGVAQSPRYKIIEKRQSVAFWCNPISGHATLYWYQQILGQGPKLLIQFQNNGVVDDSQLPKDRFSAERLKGVDSTLKIQPAKLEDSAVYLCASSVSFRSYEQYFGPGTRLTVT.

This clone was observed a handful of times. This chain uses TRBV2 with TRBJ1-5; the D gene is possibly TRBD1 (5 bases). Germline loops: CDR1 SNHLY, CDR2 FYNNEI. Trimming took 5 bases from V and 6 from J, leaving 8 bases between them. The CDR3 has 12 amino acids. The CDR3 nucleotides are TGTGCCAGCAGTCAGGGTTCTCAGCCCCAGCATTTT. Its translation: CASSQGSQPQHF.

The chain employs TRBV19 and TRBJ1-2; no clear D. The CDR3 is 15 residues long. Germline loops: CDR1 LNHDA, CDR2 SQIVND (reference sequence). V was clipped by 3 bases and J by 2 bases, with 13 bases between them. The CDR3 nucleotides are TGTGCCAGTAGTATGACACAGATTACGAACTATGGCTACACCTTC. Translation gives CASSMTQITNYGYTF.